Listed below are T cell receptor beta chains from one sample, sequenced in a study of CD8 T cells in ankylosing spondylitis. One entry per CDR3 protein results from TCRdb running MiXCR on the 5' RACE reads. Of around 770,000 distinct CDR3 sequences in the sample, 10% to 15% were seen once. Sequences were obtained from blood, either unsorted or a sorted T cell fraction (not recorded which). The source is a male donor with ankylosing spondylitis. Both conserved end residues are part of each CDR3. Fields, in order: clone size, V gene, D gene, J gene, CDR3 DNA, CDR3 protein. D genes are given only for firm matches. The listing skips clone size in some rows; elsewhere it reads once, few, many or a size class.

clone_size: -
v_call: TRBV10-2
d_call: TRBD2
j_call: TRBJ2-7
cdr3_nt: TGCGCCTGCGGACTAGCGGGATCTTACGAGCAGTACTTC
cdr3_aa: CACGLAGSYEQYF

clone_size: -
v_call: TRBV4-1
d_call: -
j_call: TRBJ2-7
cdr3_nt: TGCGCCAGCAGCCATCCCGCCTCGGCCTCCTACGAGCAGTACTTC
cdr3_aa: CASSHPASASYEQYF

clone_size: few
v_call: TRBV5-5
d_call: -
j_call: TRBJ2-7
cdr3_nt: TGTGCCAGCACCGGGCGGCAGGGACCCACCTACGAGCAGTACTTC
cdr3_aa: CASTGRQGPTYEQYF

clone_size: few
v_call: TRBV29-1
d_call: -
j_call: TRBJ2-3
cdr3_nt: TGCAGCGCACAAGGAAGGGGTAGCACAGATACGCAGTATTTT
cdr3_aa: CSAQGRGSTDTQYF

clone_size: few
v_call: TRBV20-1
d_call: -
j_call: TRBJ2-3
cdr3_nt: TGCAGTGCTATTGACAGGAAGACAGATACGCAGTATTTT
cdr3_aa: CSAIDRKTDTQYF

clone_size: many
v_call: TRBV4-3
d_call: -
j_call: TRBJ2-3
cdr3_nt: TGCGCCAGCAGCCAAGTTGGGAGAGCAGATACGCAGTATTTT
cdr3_aa: CASSQVGRADTQYF

clone_size: few
v_call: TRBV5-1
d_call: -
j_call: TRBJ2-2
cdr3_nt: TGCGCCAGCAGCGTAGACAGTCCGAACACCGGGGAGCTGTTTTTT
cdr3_aa: CASSVDSPNTGELFF

clone_size: -
v_call: TRBV24-1
d_call: TRBD2
j_call: TRBJ2-1
cdr3_nt: TGTGCCACCAGTGACCCGGGGACTAGCGGGCGCCCCTACAATGAGCAGTTCTTC
cdr3_aa: CATSDPGTSGRPYNEQFF

clone_size: -
v_call: TRBV11-2
d_call: -
j_call: TRBJ2-1
cdr3_nt: TGTGCCAGCAGCTCTCTCAGGGGCGCCTCCTACAATGAGCAGTTCTTC
cdr3_aa: CASSSLRGASYNEQFF

clone_size: few
v_call: TRBV6-1
d_call: -
j_call: TRBJ1-1
cdr3_nt: TGTGCCAGCAGTCCCCGGCAGGGCAGGTCTGAAGCTTTCTTT
cdr3_aa: CASSPRQGRSEAFF

clone_size: few
v_call: TRBV7-2
d_call: -
j_call: TRBJ2-7
cdr3_nt: TGTGCCAGCAGCCACTGGGACGGGTCTTCCTACGAGCAGTACTTC
cdr3_aa: CASSHWDGSSYEQYF

clone_size: -
v_call: TRBV28
d_call: -
j_call: TRBJ1-4
cdr3_nt: TGTGCCAGCAGTTCACCGGCAACTAATGAAAAACTGTTTTTT
cdr3_aa: CASSSPATNEKLFF

clone_size: few
v_call: TRBV7-2
d_call: TRBD2
j_call: TRBJ2-7
cdr3_nt: TGTGCCAGCAGCTTAGTCCCGCTAGCGGGGGGTTACGAGCAGTACTTC
cdr3_aa: CASSLVPLAGGYEQYF

clone_size: many
v_call: TRBV5-1
d_call: -
j_call: TRBJ2-5
cdr3_nt: TGCGCCAGCAGCTTAGATCCCCAGGGTCCTCAAGAGACCCAGTACTTC
cdr3_aa: CASSLDPQGPQETQYF

clone_size: few
v_call: TRBV20-1
d_call: -
j_call: TRBJ2-6
cdr3_nt: TGCAGTGCCCCCCCATGGTCGTCTGGGGCCAACGTCCTGACTTTC
cdr3_aa: CSAPPWSSGANVLTF

clone_size: -
v_call: TRBV29-1
d_call: TRBD2
j_call: TRBJ2-7
cdr3_nt: TGCAGCGTTGCTCTTAGACTAGCGAGCTACGAGCAGTACTTC
cdr3_aa: CSVALRLASYEQYF

clone_size: many
v_call: TRBV29-1
d_call: -
j_call: TRBJ2-3
cdr3_nt: TGCAGCGTTGAAACAGCGTCAGATACGCAGTATTTT
cdr3_aa: CSVETASDTQYF

clone_size: many
v_call: TRBV5-1
d_call: -
j_call: TRBJ2-3
cdr3_nt: TGCGCCAGCAGCTTGGCCCCGGATTCAGGAGATACGCAGTATTTT
cdr3_aa: CASSLAPDSGDTQYF

clone_size: many
v_call: TRBV20-1
d_call: -
j_call: TRBJ2-3
cdr3_nt: TGCAGTGCTAAGAGCGGACCCTCTTGGGATACGCAGTATTTT
cdr3_aa: CSAKSGPSWDTQYF

clone_size: many
v_call: TRBV7-2
d_call: TRBD2
j_call: TRBJ2-1
cdr3_nt: TGTGCCAGCAGCATCTCTAGCGGACGGAATGAGCAGTTCTTC
cdr3_aa: CASSISSGRNEQFF

clone_size: few
v_call: TRBV4-2
d_call: TRBD2
j_call: TRBJ2-1
cdr3_nt: TGTGCCAGCAGCCAAGATCCCCCGGGACTAGCTCCTAATGAGCAGTTCTTC
cdr3_aa: CASSQDPPGLAPNEQFF

clone_size: many
v_call: TRBV5-1
d_call: -
j_call: TRBJ2-1
cdr3_nt: TGCGCCAGCAGCCTCGTTCAGGGAGCATACAATGAGCAGTTCTTC
cdr3_aa: CASSLVQGAYNEQFF

clone_size: -
v_call: TRBV6-2/TRBV6-3
d_call: TRBD1
j_call: TRBJ2-7
cdr3_nt: TGTGCCAGCAGTCCATGGGGACAGGGTACCTACGAGCAGTACTTC
cdr3_aa: CASSPWGQGTYEQYF

clone_size: -
v_call: TRBV7-6
d_call: TRBD2
j_call: TRBJ2-7
cdr3_nt: TGTGCCAGCAGCTTAGGTGCGGGGGGCTACGAGCAGTACTTC
cdr3_aa: CASSLGAGGYEQYF

clone_size: few
v_call: TRBV30
d_call: TRBD2
j_call: TRBJ2-5
cdr3_nt: TGTGCCTGGAGGGACCCCCTGCGACTAGCGGAAGAGACCCAGTACTTC
cdr3_aa: CAWRDPLRLAEETQYF

clone_size: -
v_call: TRBV29-1
d_call: -
j_call: TRBJ1-1
cdr3_nt: TGCAGCGTTGCTGATGCCGGGGCGAACACTGAAGCTTTCTTT
cdr3_aa: CSVADAGANTEAFF

clone_size: few
v_call: TRBV2
d_call: -
j_call: TRBJ2-7
cdr3_nt: TGTGCCAGCAGCGGATTAAACAGATACTACGAGCAGTACTTC
cdr3_aa: CASSGLNRYYEQYF

clone_size: -
v_call: TRBV20-1
d_call: -
j_call: TRBJ2-1
cdr3_nt: TGCAGTGCTAGTCCGCTAGGGCTAGCCTTCAGCAATGAGCAGTTCTTC
cdr3_aa: CSASPLGLAFSNEQFF

clone_size: few
v_call: TRBV11-1
d_call: -
j_call: TRBJ1-1
cdr3_nt: TGTGCCAGCAGGAGGGTCGTGGACACTGAAGCTTTCTTT
cdr3_aa: CASRRVVDTEAFF

clone_size: -
v_call: TRBV25-1
d_call: -
j_call: TRBJ2-7
cdr3_nt: TGTGCCAGCAGTGAATATGGGGGGACCACTACGCGGGAGCAGTACTTC
cdr3_aa: CASSEYGGTTTREQYF

clone_size: many
v_call: TRBV5-1
d_call: -
j_call: TRBJ1-5
cdr3_nt: TGCGCCAGCAGCTGGAGCTCAGGGGTCAATCAGCCCCAGCATTTT
cdr3_aa: CASSWSSGVNQPQHF

clone_size: -
v_call: TRBV7-2
d_call: -
j_call: TRBJ2-3
cdr3_nt: TGTGCCAGCAGCTTCCGTTCCGGTACGCAGTATTTT
cdr3_aa: CASSFRSGTQYF

clone_size: -
v_call: TRBV9
d_call: -
j_call: TRBJ2-7
cdr3_nt: TGTGCCAGCAGCGTAGGCAGCGAGCAGTACTTC
cdr3_aa: CASSVGSEQYF

clone_size: few
v_call: TRBV6-2/TRBV6-3
d_call: -
j_call: TRBJ2-7
cdr3_nt: TGTGCCAGCAGTCACAGGGAGAGGGAGCAGTACTTC
cdr3_aa: CASSHREREQYF

clone_size: many
v_call: TRBV7-2
d_call: TRBD1
j_call: TRBJ2-3
cdr3_nt: TGTGCCAGCAGCTTAAGGACAGGGAGTACAGATACGCAGTATTTT
cdr3_aa: CASSLRTGSTDTQYF

clone_size: -
v_call: TRBV6-1
d_call: TRBD1
j_call: TRBJ1-4
cdr3_nt: TGTGCCAGCACCAAACAGGGGAGAGATGAAAAACTGTTTTTT
cdr3_aa: CASTKQGRDEKLFF

clone_size: many
v_call: TRBV7-2
d_call: TRBD1
j_call: TRBJ1-5
cdr3_nt: TGTGCCAGCAGCCGGACAGGAAATCAGCCCCAGCATTTT
cdr3_aa: CASSRTGNQPQHF

clone_size: -
v_call: TRBV18
d_call: -
j_call: TRBJ1-2
cdr3_nt: TGTGCCAGCTCAACCGACAGATACTATGGCTACACCTTC
cdr3_aa: CASSTDRYYGYTF

clone_size: few
v_call: TRBV7-8
d_call: -
j_call: TRBJ1-2
cdr3_nt: TGTGCCAGCAGCCCTCGGGGTGAGGGGGTCTATGGCTACACCTTC
cdr3_aa: CASSPRGEGVYGYTF

clone_size: few
v_call: TRBV4-3
d_call: -
j_call: TRBJ1-6
cdr3_nt: TGCGCCAGCAGCCAAGAGTATCGAGGCACCCTCCACTTT
cdr3_aa: CASSQEYRGTLHF

clone_size: -
v_call: TRBV28
d_call: -
j_call: TRBJ1-5
cdr3_nt: TGTGCCAGCAGTTCCCCAGGGGCGGTTGGCCAGCCCCAGCATTTT
cdr3_aa: CASSSPGAVGQPQHF

clone_size: -
v_call: TRBV20-1
d_call: TRBD2
j_call: TRBJ2-3
cdr3_nt: TGCAGTGCCGGGACTAGCAAAGATACGCAGTATTTT
cdr3_aa: CSAGTSKDTQYF

clone_size: few
v_call: TRBV6-5
d_call: -
j_call: TRBJ1-2
cdr3_nt: TGTGCCAGCAGTTATCGTTCCCCTGGCGGCTACACCTTC
cdr3_aa: CASSYRSPGGYTF

clone_size: few
v_call: TRBV5-1
d_call: -
j_call: TRBJ2-3
cdr3_nt: TGCGCCAGCCATACGGGTGCCTTCTTTAGCACAGATACGCAGTATTTT
cdr3_aa: CASHTGAFFSTDTQYF